A single sample gave rise to the 10 T cell receptor beta chains below, sequenced in a study of cytomegalovirus exposure and HLA in healthy donors. Both 60 Vbeta primers and 13 Jbeta primers went into the PCR. The repertoire was sequenced with immunoSEQ multiplex PCR; TCRdb's copy has only in-frame clones and lacks some. Of some 91,000 clones listed, approximately 76% were seen once; the top ten hold about 6.6%. The sample taken for sequencing was PBMCs. These receptors were collected from a man aged 35 to 55 in good health and CMV-seropositive.

Only a few counts were recorded for this clone. The chain recombines TRBV5-5 with TRBJ2-5; tentatively, D is TRBD2 (6 bases). Trimming took 4 bases from V and 10 from J, leaving 20 bases between them. In germline, CDR1 is SGHKS, CDR2 YYEKEE (reference sequence). There are 14 residues in the CDR3. The CDR3 DNA sequence: TGTGCCAGCAGCCCCGGGACGGCGGGATTGGGCCAGTACTTC. As protein: CASSPGTAGLGQYF.

V is TRBV7-2 and J is TRBJ2-2; TRBD2 agrees at 9 bases. In germline, CDR1 is SGHTA, CDR2 FQGNSA. Losses at the gene ends were 5 bases for V and 1 base for J; bases not matched to a gene: 5. This CDR3 spans 16 amino acids. In DNA form, the CDR3 reads TGTGCCAGCAGCCCGCCGACTAGCGGGAACACCGGGGAGCTGTTTTTT. Its translation is CASSPPTSGNTGELFF.

The chain couples TRBV27 to TRBJ2-3; a weak D match, TRBD2 (6 bases). The length of the CDR3 is 17 residues. With 1 base removed from V and 0 bases from J, the gap between germline ends came to 14 bases. Germline V gene lookup returns CDR1 MNHEY and CDR2 SMNVEV (reference sequence). The CDR3 DNA follows: TGTGCCAGCAGTTTATACGGGGGTTCCATTAGCACAGATACGCAGTATTTT. Translation: CASSLYGGSISTDTQYF.

CDR3 sequence reads: CASSVEGARTDTQYF. The CDR3 DNA reads as TGTGCCAGCAGCGTTGAGGGGGCGAGGACAGATACGCAGTATTTT. This rearrangement joins TRBV9 to TRBJ2-3; 7 bases are a match to TRBD1. The junction had 6 bases not matched to a gene; V was cut back by 2 bases and J by 3 bases. The germline gives CDR1 SGDLS, CDR2 YYNGEE. This CDR3 is built from 15 residues.

The chain carries TRBV6-1 and TRBJ2-1; 9 bases fit TRBD1. The CDR3 contains 18 residues. V lost 2 bases to trimming and J lost 7 bases; unmatched junction nucleotides: 15. Germline loops: CDR1 MNHNS, CDR2 SASEGT. As DNA, the CDR3 is TGTGCCAGCAGTGAACCCCACGGGACAGGGAGCTTTTGGAATGAGCAGTTCTTC. Translation: CASSEPHGTGSFWNEQFF.

This clone was observed a handful of times. The chain is built from TRBV7-8 and TRBJ1-1, with D tentatively TRBD1 (5 bases). Germline V gene lookup returns CDR1 SGHVS and CDR2 FQNEAQ. The CDR3 totals 15 residues. Trimming took 1 base from V and 1 from J, leaving 10 bases between them. In DNA form, the CDR3 reads TGTGCCAGCAGCTTAGTTGGAGGGGCGAACACTGAAGCTTTCTTT. Residues: CASSLVGGANTEAFF.

The CDR3 nucleotides are TGTGCCAGTAGTATACTATCAGGACAGGGGAGGTATGAGCAGTTCTTC. Protein sequence: CASSILSGQGRYEQFF. The genes are TRBV19 and TRBJ2-1; 9 nucleotides match TRBD1. Unmatched junction bases numbered 10, after V lost 2 bases and J lost 8 bases. The V gene's germline CDR1 is LNHDA and CDR2 SQIVND (reference sequence). The CDR3 runs 16 residues.

This clone was seen just once. CDR3 in amino acids: CASSMFEIGANVLTF. The CDR3 DNA reads TGTGCCAGTAGTATGTTTGAGATTGGGGCCAACGTCCTGACTTTC. This chain connects TRBV19 to TRBJ2-6; D unresolved. Trimming shortened V by 3 bases and J by 3 bases, and 9 bases separated the two germline ends. This CDR3 comprises 15 residues. Per germline, CDR1 LNHDA and CDR2 SQIVND (reference sequence).

This chain uses TRBV19 with TRBJ2-3, with 7 bases that match TRBD1. Trimming took 5 bases from V and 7 from J; bases not matched to a gene: 9. There are 14 residues in the CDR3. Per germline, CDR1 LNHDA and CDR2 SQIVND (reference sequence). This CDR3 is CASSGTAVSNTQYF. The DNA of the CDR3 is TGTGCCAGTAGTGGGACAGCGGTTTCAAATACGCAGTATTTT. Looking up the rest from reference TRBV19 and TRBJ2-3 gives the full variable domain: DGGITQSPKYLFRKEGQNVTLSCEQNLNHDAMYWYRQDPGQGLRLIYYSQIVNDFQKGDIAEGYSVSREKKESFPLTVTSAQKNPTAFYLCASSGTAVSNTQYFGPGTRLTVL.

This clone was detected only once. The CDR3 loop reads CASSLVTNTGELFF. The CDR3 bases are TGTGCCAGCTCACTCGTAACAAACACCGGGGAGCTGTTTTTT. The chain joins TRBV18 to TRBJ2-2; the D is unclear. Per germline, CDR1 KGHSH and CDR2 LQKENI. This CDR3 region has 14 residues. The V end was cut by 4 bases, the J end by 2 bases, with 8 bases between.